Listed here are 11 T cell receptor beta chains from one sample, sequenced in a study of OX40 agonist ivuxolimab in advanced cancers. TCRdb's table, derived via immunoSEQ multiplex PCR, lists solely in-frame clones and lacks some. The sample has more than 95,000 clones; about 91% are singletons. This specimen was CD4+ or CD8+ T cells sorted from blood, taken in a trial of the OX40 agonist ivuxolimab. These TCRs come from an adult with an advanced solid tumor such as melanoma, head and neck, liver or kidney cancer.

The chain recombines TRBV7-2 with TRBJ2-3; the match to TRBD2 covers 13 bases. The CDR3 loop spans 19 amino acids. V shed 1 base and J 1 base; nucleotides not matched to a gene: 8. Per germline, CDR1 SGHTA and CDR2 FQGNSA. Written as DNA, the CDR3 is TGTGCCAGCAGCTTAGGGGTACTAGCGGGAGGGCCGGGCACAGATACGCAGTATTTT. This gives the protein CASSLGVLAGGPGTDTQYF.

The V call is TRBV6-5, the J call TRBJ1-2; TRBD1 matches at 7 bases. The V gene's germline CDR1 is MNHEY and CDR2 SVGAGI. The V and J ends lost 4 bases and 5 bases, in that order; junction bases with no gene match: 4. The CDR3 spans 13 residues. The CDR3 loop is CASSSDRAYGYTF. The CDR3 DNA follows: TGTGCCAGCAGTTCCGACAGGGCTTATGGCTACACCTTC.

The rearrangement links TRBV28 to TRBJ2-7; D may be TRBD1 or TRBD2 (5 bases each). This CDR3 is 15 amino acids long. V was trimmed by 5 bases and J by 0 bases, leaving 14 bases between them. Germline assignment: CDR1 MDHEN and CDR2 SYDVKM. The CDR3 protein is CASSAGWGSSYEQYF. CDR3 DNA sequence: TGTGCCAGCAGTGCCGGGTGGGGGAGCTCCTACGAGCAGTACTTC. Supplemented by reference TRBV28 and TRBJ2-7, the full variable domain reads DVKVTQSSRYLVKRTGEKVFLECVQDMDHENMFWYRQDPGLGLRLIYFSYDVKMKEKGDIPEGYSVSREKKERFSLILESASTNQTSMYLCASSAGWGSSYEQYFGPGTRLTVT.

The rearrangement joins TRBV5-5 to TRBJ2-4; the D gene is possibly TRBD2 (5 bases). The CDR3 contains 14 residues. Trimming took 0 bases from V and 6 from J, leaving 10 bases between them. The germline CDR1 and CDR2 sequences are SGHKS and YYEKEE (reference sequence). The CDR3 nucleotides are TGTGCCAGCAGCTTGGATACGGGAAGAAACATTCAGTACTTC. It yields the protein CASSLDTGRNIQYF. Complete variable domain (other parts from reference TRBV5-5 and TRBJ2-4): DAGVTQSPTHLIKTRGQQVTLRCSPISGHKSVSWYQQVLGQGPQFIFQYYEKEERGRGNFPDRFSARQFPNYSSELNVNALLLGDSALYLCASSLDTGRNIQYFGAGTRLSVL.

This chain links TRBV11-1 with TRBJ2-5; the match to TRBD2 covers 7 bases. Per the germline V gene, CDR1 is SGHAT and CDR2 is FQDESV (reference sequence). Trimming took 6 bases from V and 7 from J; bases not matched to a gene: 8. This CDR3 has 13 residues. CDR3: CASSPGRRGTQYF. The CDR3 DNA sequence: TGTGCCAGCAGTCCCGGGAGGCGGGGGACCCAGTACTTC.

This chain joins TRBV7-3 and TRBJ2-1; D ambiguous. Germline V gene sequence: CDR1 SGHTA, CDR2 FQGTGA. Deletions cut 4 bases from V and 5 bases from J, with 15 bases between. The CDR3 loop spans 15 amino acids. CDR3 in DNA: TGTGCCAGCAGCTCTTCTAACGGGCAGAACAATGAGCAGTTCTTC. Amino acid sequence: CASSSSNGQNNEQFF. Based on the CDR3 plus reference TRBV7-3 and TRBJ2-1, the full variable domain is GAGVSQTPSNKVTEKGKYVELRCDPISGHTALYWYRQSLGQGPEFLIYFQGTGAADDSGLPNDRFFAVRPEGSVSTLKIQRTERGDSAVYLCASSSSNGQNNEQFFGPGTRLTVL.

The rearrangement uses TRBV18 and TRBJ2-5; D remains unclear. Trimming stripped 3 bases from V and 5 bases from J, with 7 bases between. Germline V gene data show CDR1 as KGHSH and CDR2 as LQKENI. The CDR3 is 12 residues long. DNA for the CDR3: TGTGCCAGCTCACCGAGTCAGGAGACCCAGTACTTC. The encoded protein is CASSPSQETQYF.

This clone was counted a few times. The chain uses TRBV6-5 and TRBJ2-5; 10 bases are a match to TRBD1. V shed 6 bases and J 2 bases; nucleotides not matched to a gene: 3. Germline V gives CDR1 MNHEY, CDR2 SVGAGI. The CDR3 totals 14 residues. This CDR3 is CASSGQGGQETQYF. The CDR3 DNA sequence: TGTGCCAGCAGCGGACAGGGGGGACAAGAGACCCAGTACTTC.

The chain joins TRBV7-7 to TRBJ2-5; 9 bases match TRBD1. V lost 4 bases to trimming and J lost 1 base; unmatched junction nucleotides: 1. In germline, CDR1 is SSHAT, CDR2 FNYEAQ (reference sequence). The CDR3 has 14 residues. DNA for the CDR3: TGTGCCAGCAGCTCGACAGGGGGCCAAGAGACCCAGTACTTC. Its protein product is CASSSTGGQETQYF.

This clone was observed a single time. CDR3 DNA: TGTGCCAGCAGCCAAGCGTCCTGGACTAGCGGGTTTACCTACAATGAGCAGTTCTTC. Translating gives CASSQASWTSGFTYNEQFF. V is TRBV14 and J is TRBJ2-1; TRBD2 aligns across 11 bases. This CDR3 has 19 amino acids. Trimming took 1 base from V and 2 from J; bases not matched to a gene: 10. Germline-derived CDR1 and CDR2 are SGHDN and FVKESK.

The chain recombines TRBV6-1 with TRBJ2-7, with no clear D. CDR1 is MNHNS and CDR2 is SASEGT in the germline V gene. This CDR3 is 15 amino acids long. V was shortened by 3 bases and J by 0 bases, with 12 bases between the two germline ends. The CDR3 sequence: CASSDRSESSYEQYF. The CDR3 region has the DNA TGTGCCAGCAGTGACCGCAGTGAAAGCTCCTACGAGCAGTACTTC.